The 19 T cell receptor beta chains below come from one sample, sequenced in a study of a mutant IDH1 vaccine in newly diagnosed glioma. Time point given: week 35, safety follow-up. One vaccine dose held 300 ug of mutant IDH1 20-mer peptide and came with topical imiquimod. What these receptors recognize is not known. Repertoires were generated with immunoSEQ multiplex PCR, while TCRdb's copy carries only in-frame clones and drops some. The sample lists tens of thousands of clones, about four fifths occurring once. Sequenced here: PBMCs, sampled from a glioma patient whose treatment included an IDH1 peptide vaccine. These receptors originate from a woman aged 18-30 years with glioma.

The chain is built from TRBV6-5 and TRBJ2-5; D is ambiguous. The CDR3 is made up of 15 amino acids. Trimming removed 6 bases from V and 0 bases from J, with 14 bases in between. Germline V CDR1 and CDR2: MNHEY, SVGAGI. CDR3 sequence: CASSQTADYQETQYF. In DNA form, the CDR3 reads TGTGCCAGCAGCCAAACAGCTGACTACCAAGAGACCCAGTACTTC.

Here the CDR3 reads CASSTTGAGEQYF. The DNA for the CDR3 is TGTGCCAGTAGTACGACAGGGGCGGGCGAGCAGTACTTC. V is TRBV19 and J is TRBJ2-7; 8 positions match TRBD1. Germline-derived CDR1 and CDR2 are LNHDA and SQIVND (reference sequence). This CDR3 is built from 13 residues. After removal of 4 bases from V and 6 bases from J, the junction contained 5 bases not matched to a gene.

This clone was seen just once. The CDR3 here is CASSSGDTGGLGYTF. The CDR3 DNA reads TGTGCCAGCAGCTCTGGTGACACAGGGGGCTTGGGCTACACCTTC. This rearrangement joins TRBV7-2 to TRBJ1-2; TRBD1 agrees at 9 bases. The CDR3 spans 15 residues. CDR1 is SGHTA, CDR2 FQGNSA, per germline. Unmatched junction bases numbered 11, after V lost 4 bases and J lost 8 bases.

The chain joins TRBV7-8 to TRBJ2-7, with D possibly called TRBD1 or TRBD2 (6 bases each). Trimming removed 6 bases from V and 5 bases from J, with 20 bases in between. Germline assignment: CDR1 SGHVS and CDR2 FQNEAQ. The CDR3 is 15 amino acids. CDR3 region: CASRGGEPTANEQYF. CDR3 DNA: TGTGCCAGCAGGGGGGGCGAACCCACGGCTAACGAGCAGTACTTC.

The chain recombines TRBV6-6 with TRBJ2-3, with unresolved D. Trimming pared 1 base from V and 2 bases from J, leaving 7 bases between. Germline V lookup: CDR1 MNHNY, CDR2 SVGAGI (reference sequence). This CDR3 is 14 amino acids long. CDR3 sequence reads: CASSYLTPTDTQYF. The CDR3 coding sequence is TGTGCCAGCAGTTACTTGACGCCCACAGATACGCAGTATTTT.

This clone was seen more than once but under ten times. The V gene is TRBV2, the J gene TRBJ1-5; D unresolved. The germline CDR1 and CDR2 sequences are SNHLY and FYNNEI. This CDR3 contains 12 residues. V was trimmed by 6 bases and J by 8 bases, leaving 11 bases between them. The CDR3 sequence is CASRGNRKPQHF. The DNA of the CDR3 is TGTGCCAGCAGGGGGAACCGAAAGCCCCAGCATTTT.

The rearrangement uses TRBV11-2 and TRBJ2-5; a weak D match, TRBD2 (5 bases). The CDR3 length is 15 residues. CDR1 is SGHAT, CDR2 FQNNGV, per germline. V lost 5 bases to trimming and J lost 2 bases, with 15 bases between them. Here the CDR3 DNA reads TGTGCCAGCAGCGGACGGAGGACTGTTCAAGAGACCCAGTACTTC. Protein sequence: CASSGRRTVQETQYF.

The chain links TRBV4-2 to TRBJ1-3; the D gene is possibly TRBD1 (5 bases). This CDR3 is 16 amino acids long. V lost 0 bases and J 0 bases, leaving 9 bases between the germline ends. The germline V gene encodes CDR1 LGHNA and CDR2 YNFKEQ. In DNA, the CDR3 is TGTGCCAGCAGCCAAGAAGACAGTTTCTCTGGAAACACCATATATTTT. This codes for CASSQEDSFSGNTIYF.

The gene calls are TRBV18 and TRBJ1-5; D uncertain. Germline V gene sequence: CDR1 KGHSH, CDR2 LQKENI. The CDR3 loop spans 15 amino acids. Trimming left V 2 bases short and J 6 bases short, with 14 bases between. This CDR3 reads CASSPVSGVVQPQHF. As DNA, the CDR3 is TGTGCCAGCTCACCAGTATCCGGGGTCGTTCAGCCCCAGCATTTT.

This rearrangement joins TRBV30 to TRBJ2-1, with D possibly being TRBD1 (6 bases). With 0 bases removed from V and 5 bases from J, the gap between germline ends came to 11 bases. The CDR3 has 14 residues. Germline V gives CDR1 GTSNPN, CDR2 SVGIG (reference sequence). CDR3 sequence reads: CAWSVGQPNNEQFF. The CDR3 region has the DNA TGTGCCTGGAGTGTAGGACAGCCTAACAATGAGCAGTTCTTC.

This clone was found a few times. This chain uses TRBV6-6 with TRBJ1-6; D is undetermined. Germline assignment: CDR1 MNHNY and CDR2 SVGAGI (reference sequence). The germline V and J ends were trimmed by 2 bases and 8 bases, with 16 bases remaining between them. The CDR3 is made up of 16 amino acids. The CDR3 loop is CASSYTVAPGDSPLHF. The CDR3 region has the DNA TGTGCCAGCAGTTACACAGTTGCCCCCGGCGATTCACCCCTCCACTTT.

The chain carries TRBV27 and TRBJ2-2, with 10 bases that match TRBD1. The ends lost 2 bases at V and 0 bases at J; junction bases unmatched: 3. The length of the CDR3 is 17 residues. CDR1 and CDR2 from the germline V gene are MNHEY and SMNVEV (reference sequence). CDR3 sequence reads: CASSLRQGATNTGELFF. The CDR3 nucleotides are TGTGCCAGCAGTTTACGACAGGGGGCTACGAACACCGGGGAGCTGTTTTTT.

This clone came up a few times. V usage is TRBV7-6 and J usage is TRBJ1-3; D might be TRBD1 (6 bases). The V and J ends lost 4 bases and 2 bases respectively, with 12 bases between them. The CDR3 has 15 amino acids. Germline V gives CDR1 SGHVS, CDR2 FNYEAQ. The CDR3 region has the DNA TGTGCCAGCAGCTCACAGGGCCCCCCTGGAAACACCATATATTTT. This sequence encodes CASSSQGPPGNTIYF.

The chain is built from TRBV18 and TRBJ2-7; possible D gene TRBD2, 6 bases. Germline V gene data show CDR1 as KGHSH and CDR2 as LQKENI. This CDR3 comprises 13 residues. Between the trimmed V and J ends, which lost 2 bases and 3 bases, there was a span of 8 bases. CDR3 protein: CASSPGTVYEQYF. In DNA form, the CDR3 reads TGTGCCAGCTCACCAGGGACTGTCTACGAGCAGTACTTC.

The genes are TRBV18 and TRBJ2-7; 8 bases map to TRBD2. V gave up 3 bases and J gave up 6 bases; unmatched junction bases: 10. The CDR3 sequence is 15 residues long. Germline V lookup: CDR1 KGHSH, CDR2 LQKENI. CDR3 region: CASSPPGLESTEQYF. The CDR3 DNA is TGTGCCAGCTCACCCCCGGGACTAGAAAGTACCGAGCAGTACTTC.

The count of this clone is one. The rearrangement uses TRBV7-9 and TRBJ1-2; D remains unclear. Germline V gene data show CDR1 as SEHNR and CDR2 as FQNEAQ (reference sequence). This CDR3 contains 13 residues. Trimming stripped 5 bases from V and 4 bases from J, with 11 bases between. This chain's CDR3 is CASSLGEVYGYTF. The CDR3 nucleotides read TGTGCCAGCAGCCTCGGGGAGGTCTATGGCTACACCTTC.

V usage is TRBV5-8 and J usage is TRBJ1-2; D is uncertain. CDR3 length equals 15 residues. V lost 4 bases and J lost 0, with 13 bases in between. Germline loops: CDR1 SGHTS, CDR2 YDEGEE. The CDR3 nucleotides read TGTGCCAGCAGCCCGCGGCGACAAACTAACTATGGCTACACCTTC. This gives the protein CASSPRRQTNYGYTF.

V gene TRBV7-2 combines with J gene TRBJ2-7, with 9 positions matching TRBD1. Germline V lookup: CDR1 SGHTA, CDR2 FQGNSA. The CDR3 loop spans 14 amino acids. V shed 5 bases and J 0 bases; nucleotides not matched to a gene: 2. CDR3 loop: CASSMDRGSYEQYF. DNA of the CDR3: TGTGCCAGCAGCATGGACAGGGGCTCCTACGAGCAGTACTTC.

This chain uses TRBV7-2 with TRBJ1-5; TRBD1 matches 8 bases. The CDR3 has 16 amino acids. Germline values: CDR1 SGHTA, CDR2 FQGNSA. The V and J ends lost 1 base and 0 bases, in that order; junction bases with no gene match: 2. This CDR3 reads CASSLVTGVSNQPQHF. CDR3 DNA: TGTGCCAGCAGCTTAGTGACAGGGGTTAGCAATCAGCCCCAGCATTTT. Full variable domain (outside the CDR3, taken from reference TRBV7-2 and TRBJ1-5): GAGVSQSPSNKVTEKGKDVELRCDPISGHTALYWYRQSLGQGLEFLIYFQGNSAPDKSGLPSDRFSAERTGGSVSTLTIQRTQQEDSAVYLCASSLVTGVSNQPQHFGDGTRLSIL.